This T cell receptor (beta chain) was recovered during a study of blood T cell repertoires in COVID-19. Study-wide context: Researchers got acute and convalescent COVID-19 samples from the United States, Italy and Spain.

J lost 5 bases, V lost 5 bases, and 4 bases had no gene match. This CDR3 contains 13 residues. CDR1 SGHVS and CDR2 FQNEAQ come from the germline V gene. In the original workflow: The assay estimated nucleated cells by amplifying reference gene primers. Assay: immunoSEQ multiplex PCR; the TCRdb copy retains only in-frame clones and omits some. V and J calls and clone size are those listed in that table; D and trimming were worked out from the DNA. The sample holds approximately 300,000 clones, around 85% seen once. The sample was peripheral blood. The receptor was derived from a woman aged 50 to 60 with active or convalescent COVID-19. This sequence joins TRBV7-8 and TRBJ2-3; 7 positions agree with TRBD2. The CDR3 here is CASSRQRGDTQYF. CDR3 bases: TGTGCCAGCAGCCGCCAGCGGGGAGATACGCAGTATTTT.